This TCR beta chain came from a study of blood T cell repertoires in COVID-19. The germline CDR1 and CDR2 sequences are MNHEY and SMNVEV (reference sequence). This CDR3 is 16 amino acids long. Trimming removed 6 bases at V and 3 bases at J, with 20 bases between. What the recovered Cohort 3 donors had was two negative PCRs, clearance, or symptom resolution. Sequencing used immunoSEQ multiplex PCR; TCRdb keeps in-frame clones, though not all of them. Of 350,000 to 400,000 clones detected, 88% appear once; the ten largest clones hold less than 1.5%. The sequence was collected from a woman between 18 and 30 years old who had recovered from COVID-19. V usage is TRBV27 and J usage is TRBJ2-5; possible D gene TRBD2, 5 bases. Sequencing was carried out using PBMCs or T cells enriched from blood (not recorded which). The CDR3 is CASRPDFSNPKETQYF. DNA for the CDR3: TGTGCCAGCAGACCGGACTTTTCGAACCCGAAAGAGACCCAGTACTTC.